Following are 6 T cell receptor beta chains from one sample sequenced in a study of blood T cell repertoires in COVID-19. Measured with immunoSEQ multiplex PCR; TCRdb has only the in-frame clones, and not every one. This table holds around 250,000 clones, under 90% found once. The sample comprised peripheral blood. The origin of the receptors is a woman aged 35 to 49 who had recovered from COVID-19.

This chain connects TRBV14 to TRBJ2-7; TRBD2 matches 8 bases. Losses at the gene ends were 5 bases for V and 6 bases for J; bases not matched to a gene: 12. Germline loops: CDR1 SGHDN, CDR2 FVKESK. The CDR3 totals 15 residues. The CDR3 DNA follows: TGTGCCAGCAGCTTCATTTCGGGACTAGAGGGCGAGCAGTACTTC. Translated: CASSFISGLEGEQYF. Together with reference TRBV14 and TRBJ2-7, the CDR3 gives the full variable domain: EAGVTQFPSHSVIEKGQTVTLRCDPISGHDNLYWYRRVMGKEIKFLLHFVKESKQDESGMPNNRFLAERTGGTYSTLKVQPAELEDSGVYFCASSFISGLEGEQYFGPGTRLTVT.

V is TRBV19 and J is TRBJ2-3; 7 bases map to TRBD2. The V gene's germline CDR1 is LNHDA and CDR2 SQIVND (reference sequence). CDR3 length: 15 residues. V lost 3 bases, J lost 2 bases, and 5 bases stayed unmatched. The CDR3 region is CASSIGGGNTDTQYF. The CDR3 nucleotides are TGTGCCAGTAGTATTGGGGGGGGAAACACAGATACGCAGTATTTT.

The chain carries TRBV10-3 and TRBJ2-5; 7 bases fit TRBD1. The J segment lost 2 bases and the V segment lost 6 bases, leaving 6 bases of the junction unmatched. Germline V gene lookup returns CDR1 ENHRY and CDR2 SYGVKD. The CDR3 has 14 residues. The CDR3 DNA reads as TGTGCCATCAGATACGGGACAGATCAAGAGACCCAGTACTTC. Translated: CAIRYGTDQETQYF.

This clone was seen only once. V is TRBV7-2 and J is TRBJ2-3, with 15 positions matching TRBD2. CDR1 is SGHTA, CDR2 FQGNSA, per germline. The CDR3 runs 17 residues. J gave up 2 bases and V 7 bases, and 7 bases lay outside the gene matches. CDR3 nucleotides: TGTGCCAGCACTCAGGGACTAGCGGGAGGTCCCACAGATACGCAGTATTTT. Protein product: CASTQGLAGGPTDTQYF.

V and J are TRBV7-2 and TRBJ2-7, with D possibly matching TRBD2 (6 bases). The CDR3 spans 14 residues. Germline loops: CDR1 SGHTA, CDR2 FQGNSA. V lost 4 bases to trimming and J lost 4 bases, with 14 bases between them. The CDR3 reads CASSSHAGNYEQYF. CDR3 DNA: TGTGCCAGCAGCTCCCATGCGGGGAATTACGAGCAGTACTTC.

The CDR3 nucleotides read TGCGCCAGCAGCTTGGTCCAGGGGGAAGGAGGTACGCAGTATTTT. Its protein is CASSLVQGEGGTQYF. This rearrangement joins TRBV5-1 to TRBJ2-3; 7 bases are a match to TRBD1. V shed 0 bases and J 8 bases; nucleotides not matched to a gene: 9. Per germline, CDR1 SGHRS and CDR2 YFSETQ. The CDR3 sequence is 15 residues long. Together with reference TRBV5-1 and TRBJ2-3, the CDR3 gives the full variable domain: KAGVTQTPRYLIKTRGQQVTLSCSPISGHRSVSWYQQTPGQGLQFLFEYFSETQRNKGNFPGRFSGRQFSNSRSEMNVSTLELGDSALYLCASSLVQGEGGTQYFGPGTRLTVL.